The T cell receptor (beta chain) described here comes from a study of tumor-infiltrating lymphocytes in primary liver carcinoma. Reverse transcription of approximately 520 ng total RNA with a constant-region primer produced TCR beta cDNA. Sequencing libraries for TCR beta derived from three nested multiplex PCR rounds that used slightly modified ARM-PCR. The first two PCR rounds used TRBV1-TRBV30 forward primers with a C-beta reverse primer, 10 to 11 cycles each. TCRdb recomputed calls from the multiplex PCR reads with MiXCR, one row per CDR3 protein. The sample carries more than 100,000 distinct CDR3 sequences, around two thirds recorded once. Co-extracted RNA and DNA came from approximately 20-30 mg of unsorted bulk tissue. Patients carried chronic HBV infection without prior treatment. General observations from the study: A small share of top clones, only about 7.5-24%, was found in all five tumor regions.

Per the germline V gene, CDR1 is WSHSY and CDR2 is SAAADI. The V gene end was trimmed by 10 bases and the J gene end by 7 bases; junction bases not matched to a gene: 5. The CDR3 totals 13 residues. With regard to this clonotype: Its specificity is not known.

The source is a woman aged 60-75 years with primary liver carcinoma and hepatitis B virus infection. Sequencing was performed on liver tumor tissue from sampling region 1. Subset given: tumor region T1, superior pole. V is TRBV10-2 and J is TRBJ1-6; TRBD1 agrees at 9 bases. The CDR3 DNA sequence: TGCGCCAACCGGGACAGGGAGAATTCACCCCTCCACTTT. Protein: CANRDRENSPLHF.